This passage covers 3 T cell receptor beta chains from one sample sequenced in a study of blood T cells in healthy people across ages. A second about 7 to 12 cycle PCR used barcoded and J-beta primers. Each CDR3 protein gets one entry after TCRdb re-called the 5' RACE reads with MiXCR. The data contain around 1,600,000 distinct CDR3 sequences, under 55% of them singletons. Sequencing was performed on blood. These receptor sequences come from a woman aged 18-35 years in good health.

This chain connects TRBV20-1 to TRBJ1-3; 8 nucleotides align to TRBD1. The CDR3 spans 16 residues. Germline CDR1 and CDR2: DFQATT and SNEGSKA (reference sequence). J was trimmed by 4 bases and V by 1 base; bases with no gene match: 9. Written as DNA, the CDR3 is TGCAGTGCTAGAGGGACAGGGCCCACTTGGGGAAACACCATATATTTT. Translating gives CSARGTGPTWGNTIYF.

The J gene is TRBJ2-5, the V gene TRBV20-1; 11 nucleotides line up with TRBD2. Germline trimming cut 5 bases from V and 11 bases from J; bases unmatched to any gene: 13. Germline V gene lookup returns CDR1 DFQATT and CDR2 SNEGSKA (reference sequence). This CDR3 is 14 amino acids long. CDR3 sequence (DNA): TGCAGTGCTCACGTAGCGGGGGGGATCAATGAGCAGTACTTC. Encoded protein: CSAHVAGGINEQYF.

In this sample, this clonotype turned up a few times. This chain joins TRBV6-2 or TRBV6-3 and TRBJ2-1; D ambiguous. This CDR3 contains 13 residues. V lost 6 bases to trimming and J lost 4 bases, with 10 bases between them. CDR1 is MNHEY, CDR2 SVGEGT, per germline. DNA of the CDR3: TGTGCCAGCAGCGACTCAAATTACAATGAGCAGTTCTTC. Residues: CASSDSNYNEQFF.